This TCR beta chain was retrieved from a study of blood T cell repertoires in COVID-19. As for the study in general: Specimens from acute and convalescent COVID-19 originated in the United States, Italy and Spain. PBMCs, B-cell-depleted T cells, or T cells provided the cDNA or gDNA that made up the material.

Per the original data handling: Amplification of reference gene primers was used by the study to estimate nucleated cell counts. Clones were read by immunoSEQ multiplex PCR, and TCRdb kept only the in-frame ones, dropping some. D and trimming were read from the DNA, whereas the V and J calls and clone size are those reported in that table. The sample holds 65,000 to 90,000 clones, approximately 89% seen once. The sample was peripheral blood. This sequence originates from a man of 80 years or more with acute or convalescent COVID-19.

The CDR3 coding sequence is TGCAGCCCTGCGGGGACAGACTCTGGAAACACCATATATTTT. Protein sequence: CSPAGTDSGNTIYF. V is TRBV29-1 and J is TRBJ1-3; 7 bases align to TRBD1. The CDR3 loop spans 14 amino acids. The germline CDR1 and CDR2 sequences are SQVTM and ANQGSEA. J gave up 0 bases and V 8 bases, and 7 bases lay outside the gene matches.